Included here is one TCR beta chain sequence, with context. The data were taken from a study of blood T cell repertoires in COVID-19. In the study overall: From the United States, Italy and Spain came samples of acute and convalescent COVID-19. Sample material is recorded as cDNA or gDNA derived from T cells, B-cell-depleted T cells, or PBMCs.

V gave up 2 bases and J gave up 0 bases, with 2 bases separating them. The CDR3 covers 13 residues. The germline CDR1 and CDR2 sequences are ENHRY and SYGVKD. Methods used by the authors: By means of reference gene primer amplification, nucleated cell counts were estimated. The repertoire was sequenced with immunoSEQ multiplex PCR; TCRdb's copy has only in-frame clones and lacks some. That table gives V, J and clone size, and the DNA gave D and trimming. Among about 54,000 clones listed, 83% were seen once. The rearrangement links TRBV10-3 to TRBJ1-3; unclear D gene. This TCR was sampled from a human donor in a cohort sampled during active COVID-19. The sequencing sample was made of peripheral blood. CDR3 protein: CAISELSGNTIYF. The CDR3 region has the DNA TGTGCCATCAGTGAGCTCTCTGGAAACACCATATATTTT.